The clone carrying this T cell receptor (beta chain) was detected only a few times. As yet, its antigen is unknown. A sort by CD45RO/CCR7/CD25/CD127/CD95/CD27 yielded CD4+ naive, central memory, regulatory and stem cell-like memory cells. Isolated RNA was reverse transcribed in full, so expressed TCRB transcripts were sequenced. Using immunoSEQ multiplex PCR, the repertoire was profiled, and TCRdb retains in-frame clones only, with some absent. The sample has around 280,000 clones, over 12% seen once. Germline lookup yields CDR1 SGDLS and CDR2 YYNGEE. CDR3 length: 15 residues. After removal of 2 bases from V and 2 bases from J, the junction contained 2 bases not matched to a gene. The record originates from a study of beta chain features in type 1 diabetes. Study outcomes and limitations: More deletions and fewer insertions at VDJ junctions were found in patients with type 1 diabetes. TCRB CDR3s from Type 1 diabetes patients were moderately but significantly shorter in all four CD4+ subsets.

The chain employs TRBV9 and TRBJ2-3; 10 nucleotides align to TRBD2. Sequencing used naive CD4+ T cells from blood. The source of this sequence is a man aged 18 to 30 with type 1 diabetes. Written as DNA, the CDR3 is TGTGCCAGCAGCGTGACTAGCGGGTTCACAGATACGCAGTATTTT. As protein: CASSVTSGFTDTQYF.